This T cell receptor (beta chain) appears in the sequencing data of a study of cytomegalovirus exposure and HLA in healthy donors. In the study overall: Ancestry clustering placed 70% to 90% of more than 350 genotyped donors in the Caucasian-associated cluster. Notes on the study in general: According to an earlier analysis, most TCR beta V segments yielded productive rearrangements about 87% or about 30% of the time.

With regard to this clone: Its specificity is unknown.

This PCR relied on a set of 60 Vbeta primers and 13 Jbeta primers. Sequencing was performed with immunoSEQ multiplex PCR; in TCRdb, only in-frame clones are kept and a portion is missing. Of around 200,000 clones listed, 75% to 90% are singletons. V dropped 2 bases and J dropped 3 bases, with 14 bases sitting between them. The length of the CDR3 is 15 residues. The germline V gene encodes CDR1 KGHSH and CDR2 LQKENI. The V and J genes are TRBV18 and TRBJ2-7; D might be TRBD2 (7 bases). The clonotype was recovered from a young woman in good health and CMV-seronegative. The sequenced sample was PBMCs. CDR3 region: CASSPGGRENYEQYF. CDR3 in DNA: TGTGCCAGCTCACCAGGGGGGCGGGAGAACTACGAGCAGTACTTC. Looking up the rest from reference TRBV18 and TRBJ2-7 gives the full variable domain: NAGVMQNPRHLVRRRGQEARLRCSPMKGHSHVYWYRQLPEEGLKFMVYLQKENIIDESGMPKERFSAEFPKEGPSILRIQQVVRGDSAAYFCASSPGGRENYEQYFGPGTRLTVT.